The TCR beta chain under discussion was sequenced for a study of T cells in Graves' hyperthyroidism and ophthalmopathy. Amplification of TCR beta CDR3 regions was performed using RNA transcripts as template. The primer set for the first-round RT-PCR of the TCR CDR3 was HTBI. TCRdb re-derived calls from the multiplex PCR reads in MiXCR, one entry per CDR3 protein. The sample has 610,000 or so distinct CDR3 sequences; around 45% are singletons. Germline-derived CDR1 and CDR2 are MNHEY and SVGAGI. Trimming took 0 bases from V and 0 from J, leaving 12 bases between them. The CDR3 is made up of 16 amino acids.

Material for sequencing was peripheral blood or thyroid tissue (not recorded which). This rearrangement joins TRBV6-5 to TRBJ2-7; D unresolved. This sequence was found in a woman younger than 30 with Graves' hyperthyroidism. The CDR3: CASSYSSIRSSYEQYF. The CDR3 bases are TGTGCCAGCAGTTACTCGAGCATTCGAAGCTCCTACGAGCAGTACTTC.